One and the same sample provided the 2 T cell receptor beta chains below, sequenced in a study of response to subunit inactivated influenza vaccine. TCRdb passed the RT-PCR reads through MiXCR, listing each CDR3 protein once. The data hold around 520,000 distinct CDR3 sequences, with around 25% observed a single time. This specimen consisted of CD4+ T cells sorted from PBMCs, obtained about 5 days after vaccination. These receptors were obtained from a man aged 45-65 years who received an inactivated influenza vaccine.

CDR3 coding DNA: TGTGCCAGTAGTATTCAACGCTACAATGAGCAGTTCTTC. Protein: CASSIQRYNEQFF. The V call is TRBV19, the J call TRBJ2-1; D not certain. The CDR3 extends over 13 amino acids. The germline V and J ends were trimmed by 3 bases and 3 bases, with 6 bases remaining between them. Germline V gene data show CDR1 as LNHDA and CDR2 as SQIVND (reference sequence).

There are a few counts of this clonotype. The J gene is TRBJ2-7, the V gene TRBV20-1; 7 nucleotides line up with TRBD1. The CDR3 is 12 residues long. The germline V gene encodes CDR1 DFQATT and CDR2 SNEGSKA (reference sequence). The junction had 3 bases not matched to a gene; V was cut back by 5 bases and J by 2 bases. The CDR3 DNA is TGCAGTGCTCGTGACAGGGCCTACGAGCAGTACTTC. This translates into CSARDRAYEQYF.